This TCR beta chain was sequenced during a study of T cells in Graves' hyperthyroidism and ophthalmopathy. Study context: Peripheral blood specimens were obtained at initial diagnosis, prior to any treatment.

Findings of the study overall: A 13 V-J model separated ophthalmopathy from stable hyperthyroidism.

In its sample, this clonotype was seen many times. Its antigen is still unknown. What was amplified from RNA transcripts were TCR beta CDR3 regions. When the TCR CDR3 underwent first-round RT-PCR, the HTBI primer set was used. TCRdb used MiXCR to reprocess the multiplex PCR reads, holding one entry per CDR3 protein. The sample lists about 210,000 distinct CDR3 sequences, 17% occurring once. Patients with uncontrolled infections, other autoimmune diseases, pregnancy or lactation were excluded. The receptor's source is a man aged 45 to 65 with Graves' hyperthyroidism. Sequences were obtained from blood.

The CDR3 spells CSARDWQDQETQYF. CDR3 nucleotides: TGCAGTGCTAGAGATTGGCAGGACCAAGAGACCCAGTACTTC. V and J are TRBV20-1 and TRBJ2-5; D gene unclear. The CDR3 consists of 14 residues. Trimming pared 0 bases from V and 0 bases from J, leaving 8 bases between. CDR1 and CDR2 (germline): DFQATT, SNEGSKA (reference sequence).